This is a list of T cell receptor beta chains from one sample in a study of human T cells and chemical hapten exposure. TCRdb redid the calling of the RACE reads with MiXCR, one entry per CDR3 protein. The sample consists of 89,000 or so distinct CDR3 sequences, 8.5% of them appearing once. The source material was whole blood, sampled in connection with sensitization to the hapten diphenylcyclopropenone (DPC). The receptors originated from a man aged 35 to 55 with alopecia areata. Some clones in this sample may be carry-over from other donors' samples. Each CDR3 is given without its conserved first and last residue.

TRBJ2-3	TRBV5-1	ASSGEGLASIDTQY
TRBJ1-1	TRBV5-6	ASVDKPNTEAF
TRBJ2-4	TRBV14	ASSQQGPNIQY
TRBJ2-3	TRBV6-2/TRBV6-3	ASRDPGGSASTDTQY
TRBJ2-5	TRBV6-6	ASSYQGASGETQY
TRBJ2-7	TRBV6-5	ASTPLGLAGSLSRYEQY
TRBJ2-3	TRBV12-3/TRBV12-4	ASSAGSTTDTQY
TRBJ1-1	TRBV6-1	ASSNRGLTEAF
TRBJ2-7	TRBV5-1	ASSLDGGEQY
TRBJ2-3	TRBV5-4	ASSLQGTTDTQY
TRBJ2-7	TRBV28	ASRVDRGEQY
TRBJ1-1	TRBV9	ASSADRVRGEAF
TRBJ2-7	TRBV7-8	ASSFGSLAGGYPYEQY
TRBJ2-5	TRBV7-9	ASSRTVQETQY
TRBJ2-5	TRBV6-1	ASTTRTGAQETQY
TRBJ1-1	TRBV19	ASSFIHGGPTEAF
TRBJ2-3	TRBV6-5	ASSYSPSGRSTDTQY
TRBJ2-3	TRBV28	ASSLSGVKTDTQY
TRBJ2-7	TRBV10-3	AATQGGSASYEQY
TRBJ1-1	TRBV20-1	SADTGGRNTEAF
TRBJ2-3	TRBV5-4	ASSSGTSISDTQY
TRBJ2-1	TRBV7-3	ASSLNPGEPYNEQF
TRBJ1-1	TRBV20-1	SASLSRGLGWNTEAF
TRBJ1-2	TRBV5-6	ASSFGDSRNYGYT
TRBJ2-1	TRBV19	ASSISAGGWSSYNEQF
TRBJ2-4	TRBV6-2/TRBV6-3	ASGSQYHIQY
TRBJ1-4	TRBV7-9	ASSFGDSPDKLF
TRBJ2-2	TRBV24-1	ATSWEQGKNTGELF
TRBJ2-5	TRBV7-2	ASSLGAGPYQETQY
TRBJ2-3	TRBV28	ASSFGGATDTQY
TRBJ2-5	TRBV7-2	ASSFRVGPETQY
TRBJ2-3	TRBV6-1	ASLTGPSTDTQY
TRBJ2-5	TRBV5-1	ASSYGRQYQETQY
TRBJ2-1	TRBV7-9	ASAGGGTPLNEQF
TRBJ2-3	TRBV10-3	ATAGLAETDTQY
TRBJ2-1	TRBV2	ASSEIGGAPGLRGVGF
TRBJ2-1	TRBV5-4	ASSLRRTNEQF
TRBJ1-2	TRBV18	ASSTGGARGDYGYT
TRBJ1-2	TRBV12-3/TRBV12-4	ASSLGDRRGYT
TRBJ2-4	TRBV4-1	ASSHLGLAKNIQY
TRBJ2-1	TRBV6-1	ASSEEGPSGGEQF
TRBJ2-7	TRBV11-1	ASSLAPGLAGTEQY
TRBJ1-2	TRBV18	ASSPIGTAYGYT
TRBJ2-1	TRBV3-1	ASSPGQVSEQF
TRBJ2-5	TRBV5-1	ASSPGLLSETQY
TRBJ1-2	TRBV12-3/TRBV12-4	ASSLQGARNYGYT
TRBJ2-7	TRBV7-2	ASSFGLSNYEQY
TRBJ1-1	TRBV5-1	ASSLQPGNTEAF
TRBJ2-7	TRBV20-1	SARQTNYEQY